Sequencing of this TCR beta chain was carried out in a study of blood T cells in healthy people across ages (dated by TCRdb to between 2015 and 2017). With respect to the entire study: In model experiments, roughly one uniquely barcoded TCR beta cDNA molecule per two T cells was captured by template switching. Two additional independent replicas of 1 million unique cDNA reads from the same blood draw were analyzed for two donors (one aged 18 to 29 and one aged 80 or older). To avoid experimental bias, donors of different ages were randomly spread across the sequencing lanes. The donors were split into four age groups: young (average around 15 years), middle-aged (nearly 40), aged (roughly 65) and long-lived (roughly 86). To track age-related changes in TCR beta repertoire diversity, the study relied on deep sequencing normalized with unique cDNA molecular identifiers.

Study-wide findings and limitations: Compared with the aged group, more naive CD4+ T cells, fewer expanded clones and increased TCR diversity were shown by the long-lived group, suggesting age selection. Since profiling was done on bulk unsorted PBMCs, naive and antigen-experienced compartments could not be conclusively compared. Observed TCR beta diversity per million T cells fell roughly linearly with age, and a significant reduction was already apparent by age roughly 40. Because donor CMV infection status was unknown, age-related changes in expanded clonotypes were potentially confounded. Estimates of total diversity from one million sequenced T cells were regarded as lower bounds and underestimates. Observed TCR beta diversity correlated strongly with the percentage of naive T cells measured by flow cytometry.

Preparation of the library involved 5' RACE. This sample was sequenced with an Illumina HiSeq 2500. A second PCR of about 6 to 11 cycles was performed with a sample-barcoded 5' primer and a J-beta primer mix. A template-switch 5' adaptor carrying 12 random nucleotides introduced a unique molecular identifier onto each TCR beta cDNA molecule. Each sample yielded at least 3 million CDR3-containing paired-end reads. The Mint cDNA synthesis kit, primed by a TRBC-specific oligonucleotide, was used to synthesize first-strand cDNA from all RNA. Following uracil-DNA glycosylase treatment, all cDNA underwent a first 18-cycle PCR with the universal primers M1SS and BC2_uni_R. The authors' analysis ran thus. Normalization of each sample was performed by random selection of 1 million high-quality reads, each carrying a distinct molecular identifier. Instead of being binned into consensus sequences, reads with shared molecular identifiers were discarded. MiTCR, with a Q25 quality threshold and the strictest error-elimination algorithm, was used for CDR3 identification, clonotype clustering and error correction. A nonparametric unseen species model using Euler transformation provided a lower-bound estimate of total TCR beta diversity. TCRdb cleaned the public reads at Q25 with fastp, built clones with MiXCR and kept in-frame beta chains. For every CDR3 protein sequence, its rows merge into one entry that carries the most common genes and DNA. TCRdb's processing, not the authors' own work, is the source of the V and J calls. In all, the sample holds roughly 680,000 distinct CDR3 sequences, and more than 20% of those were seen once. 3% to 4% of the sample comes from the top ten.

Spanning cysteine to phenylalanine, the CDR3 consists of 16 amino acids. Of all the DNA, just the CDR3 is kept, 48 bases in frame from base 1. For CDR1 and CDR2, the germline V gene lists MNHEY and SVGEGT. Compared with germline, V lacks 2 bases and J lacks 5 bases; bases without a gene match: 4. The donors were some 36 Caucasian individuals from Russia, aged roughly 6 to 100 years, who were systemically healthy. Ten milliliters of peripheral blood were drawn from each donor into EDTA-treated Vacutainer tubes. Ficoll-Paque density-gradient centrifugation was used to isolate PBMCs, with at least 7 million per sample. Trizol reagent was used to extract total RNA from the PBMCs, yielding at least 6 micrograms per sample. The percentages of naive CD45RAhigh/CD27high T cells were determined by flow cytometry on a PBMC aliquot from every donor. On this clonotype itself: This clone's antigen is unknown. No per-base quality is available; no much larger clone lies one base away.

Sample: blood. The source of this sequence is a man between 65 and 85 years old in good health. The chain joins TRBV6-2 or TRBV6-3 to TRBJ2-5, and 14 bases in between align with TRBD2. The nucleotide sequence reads TGTGCCAGCAGTTACCCTCGACTAGCGGGAGGGGAGACCCAGTACTTC. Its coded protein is CASSYPRLAGGETQYF.